Below are 17 T cell receptor beta chains sequenced from a single sample in a study of early T cells in non-severe SARS-CoV-2 infection. One entry per CDR3 protein results from TCRdb running MiXCR on the 5' RACE reads. The table records around 63,000 distinct CDR3 sequences, 8% to 10% of them present only once. Sample: whole blood, taken at baseline. Receptor source: an adult who was a healthcare worker with PCR-confirmed SARS-CoV-2 infection or an uninfected control (not recorded which).

In this sample, this clonotype turned up a few times. The rearrangement links TRBV24-1 to TRBJ1-4, with D unclear. V was clipped by 5 bases and J by 6 bases, with 9 bases between them. CDR3 length: 13 amino acids. The germline CDR1 and CDR2 sequences are KGHDR and SFDVKD. CDR3 amino acids: CATSGGFDEKLFF. The CDR3 DNA sequence: TGTGCCACCAGTGGGGGATTCGATGAAAAACTGTTTTTT.

This clonotype was detected a few times. The chain couples TRBV29-1 to TRBJ2-7, with D unclear. The germline CDR1 and CDR2 sequences are SQVTM and ANQGSEA. V lost 4 bases, J lost 9 bases, and 16 bases lay in between. The CDR3 has 12 residues. CDR3 loop: CSVGTVRSGQYF. The CDR3, as DNA: TGCAGCGTTGGGACGGTACGATCAGGGCAGTACTTC.

The chain links TRBV7-9 to TRBJ2-5; no reliable D call. Germline V CDR1 and CDR2: SEHNR, FQNEAQ (reference sequence). The CDR3 loop spans 14 amino acids. Trimming removed 5 bases from V and 8 bases from J, with 18 bases in between. DNA for the CDR3: TGTGCCAGCAGCCCGGAAAGGACCAGTTCCACCCAGTACTTC. Translation: CASSPERTSSTQYF.

This clonotype was observed a few times. Being one base from a much bigger clone, this may be a read error. The rearrangement joins TRBV5-1 to TRBJ2-7; TRBD1 might be the D (5 bases). Germline V gene data show CDR1 as SGHRS and CDR2 as YFSETQ. The CDR3 contains 13 residues. Trimming took 2 bases from V and 4 from J, leaving 10 bases between them. This CDR3 is CASSLLTEYEQYF. The CDR3 DNA reads as TGCGCCAGCAGCTTACTGACAGAATACGAGCAGTACTTC.

This chain links TRBV7-2 with TRBJ1-3; a weak D match, TRBD1 (6 bases). The CDR3 length is 15 residues. Germline V CDR1 and CDR2: SGHTA, FQGNSA. Between the trimmed V and J ends, which lost 5 bases and 3 bases, there was a span of 14 bases. CDR3 residues: CASSNRPGDGNTIYF. The CDR3 DNA reads TGTGCCAGCAGCAACCGGCCAGGGGATGGAAACACCATATATTTT.

This clonotype was seen at least ten times. J is TRBJ2-1 and V is TRBV12-3 or TRBV12-4; 7 nucleotides line up with TRBD2. V shed 1 base and J 10 bases; nucleotides not matched to a gene: 4. CDR3 length equals 13 residues. The CDR3 DNA follows: TGTGCCAGCAGTTTAGTGTCGGGAGGCGAGCAGTTCTTC. Translation: CASSLVSGGEQFF.

This clonotype showed up just a few times. The V and J genes are TRBV29-1 and TRBJ2-7; the D is unclear. V shed 0 bases and J shed 6 bases, with 9 bases lying between them. Germline V gene data show CDR1 as SQVTM and CDR2 as ANQGSEA. The CDR3 loop spans 12 amino acids. CDR3: CSVEDQTSEQYF. The CDR3 DNA follows: TGCAGCGTTGAAGACCAAACCTCCGAGCAGTACTTC.

This clonotype came up many times. The germline gene is not matched at one end of the junction; a read error may be the cause. DNA for the CDR3: TGTGCCAGCAGTTCTCGCCCTACGGGGTCAAGCCATTTT. It is translated as CASSSRPTGSSHF. The genes are TRBV6-5 and TRBJ1-3; D ambiguous. Germline CDR1 is MNHEY and CDR2 is SVGAGI. This CDR3 is 13 amino acids long.

This clonotype was found many times. The J gene is TRBJ2-1, the V gene TRBV4-1; 9 positions agree with TRBD2. This CDR3 is 18 amino acids long. Trimming removed 0 bases from V and 4 bases from J; junction bases left unmatched: 10. CDR1 is MGHRA and CDR2 is YSYEKL in the germline V gene. Here the CDR3 reads CASSQDVRPSGIYNEQFF. CDR3 coding DNA: TGCGCCAGCAGCCAAGATGTTCGGCCTAGCGGGATATACAATGAGCAGTTCTTC.

This clonotype came up many times. V gene TRBV7-9 combines with J gene TRBJ2-5; no definite D call. There are 12 residues in the CDR3. V lost 1 base and J 5 bases, leaving 5 bases between the germline ends. Germline V gene lookup returns CDR1 SEHNR and CDR2 FQNEAQ (reference sequence). As DNA, the CDR3 is TGTGCCAGCAGCTTAGATGTGGAGACCCAGTACTTC. This sequence encodes CASSLDVETQYF.

The chain uses TRBV28 and TRBJ1-4; D gene ambiguous. This CDR3 has 14 amino acids. The germline CDR1 and CDR2 sequences are MDHEN and SYDVKM. V was trimmed by 4 bases and J by 9 bases, leaving 15 bases between them. CDR3 DNA: TGTGCCAGCAGTTCTGACCCTCATACTCAAAAACTGTTTTTT. Amino acid sequence: CASSSDPHTQKLFF.

This clonotype was detected a few times. This chain joins TRBV5-4 and TRBJ2-3; TRBD1 aligns across 9 bases. The CDR3 consists of 14 residues. V shed 3 bases, J shed 6 bases, and the junction held 5 bases outside the gene matches. Germline assignment: CDR1 SGHNT and CDR2 YYREEE (reference sequence). This CDR3 is CASSSGQGRDTQYF. CDR3 nucleotide sequence: TGTGCCAGCAGCTCCGGACAGGGGAGGGATACGCAGTATTTT.

CDR3 bases: TGCAGTGCGGAACCAGGGCTATCCTACGAGCAGTACTTC. Translated: CSAEPGLSYEQYF. The chain uses TRBV20-1 and TRBJ2-7; D is possibly TRBD1 (5 bases). The V gene's germline CDR1 is DFQATT and CDR2 SNEGSKA (reference sequence). This CDR3 has 13 residues. The germline V and J ends were trimmed by 6 bases and 1 base, with 13 bases remaining between them.

This clonotype was observed at least ten times. The V call is TRBV29-1, the J call TRBJ1-2; the D is unclear. Germline V lookup: CDR1 SQVTM, CDR2 ANQGSEA. Trimming shortened V by 3 bases and J by 8 bases, and 10 bases separated the two germline ends. CDR3 length: 11 amino acids. CDR3 nucleotides: TGCAGCGTTGACGGGAGGGAGGGCTACACCTTC. Translation gives CSVDGREGYTF.

The chain couples TRBV7-9 to TRBJ1-1; tentatively, D is TRBD1 (5 bases). Trimming removed 5 bases from V and 7 bases from J, with 11 bases in between. The V gene's germline CDR1 is SEHNR and CDR2 FQNEAQ (reference sequence). CDR3 length: 12 amino acids. The CDR3 nucleotides are TGTGCCAGCAGCCCACAGACAGATGAAGCTTTCTTT. It specifies CASSPQTDEAFF.

This clonotype was recorded once. This chain uses TRBV28 with TRBJ2-7; D is ambiguous. Trimming took off 7 bases at V and 2 bases at J, with 12 bases between the two ends. CDR1 is MDHEN and CDR2 is SYDVKM in the germline V gene. CDR3 length equals 13 residues. Here the CDR3 DNA reads TGTGCCAGCACCGCCTTTATCGCCTACGAGCAGTACTTC. It is translated as CASTAFIAYEQYF. The full variable domain, with the rest looked up from reference TRBV28 and TRBJ2-7, is DVKVTQSSRYLVKRTGEKVFLECVQDMDHENMFWYRQDPGLGLRLIYFSYDVKMKEKGDIPEGYSVSREKKERFSLILESASTNQTSMYLCASTAFIAYEQYFGPGTRLTVT.

This clonotype occurred many times. The chain links TRBV20-1 to TRBJ1-1, with 10 bases aligning to TRBD1. CDR1 and CDR2 from the germline V gene are DFQATT and SNEGSKA (reference sequence). Germline trimming cut 6 bases from V and 0 bases from J; bases unmatched to any gene: 7. This CDR3 comprises 15 residues. The DNA of the CDR3 is TGCAGTGCCTTACGGACAGGGGGATTGAACACTGAAGCTTTCTTT. It is translated as CSALRTGGLNTEAFF.